This TCR beta chain was retrieved from a study of radiotherapy plus CTLA-4 blockade in lung cancer. Study-wide background: Disease control reached approximately 31%, with objective responses in less than 20%.

TCRdb keeps only in-frame clones here, not all; method: immunoSEQ multiplex PCR. This sample has tens of thousands of clones, with more than 75% found just once. Study-level results: Early blood T cell clone changes and increased post-radiation serum interferon-beta were reportedly the strongest response predictors. After treatment with radiotherapy plus ipilimumab, TCR clones that came from the tumor expanded in blood.

The CDR3 length is 17 residues. CDR1 LNHDA and CDR2 SQIVND come from the germline V gene (reference sequence). Unmatched junction bases numbered 9, after V lost 9 bases and J lost 3 bases. With ipilimumab providing CTLA-4 blockade, focal radiation was administered to patients who had chemo-refractory metastatic non-small-cell lung cancer. A note on this clone: What it recognizes is unknown.

The chain uses TRBV19 and TRBJ2-1, with 15 bases lining up with TRBD2. Sequenced material: peripheral blood, taken from a patient treated with radiotherapy plus ipilimumab. The TCR originated in a human donor with non-small cell lung cancer that progressed on radiotherapy plus ipilimumab. CDR3 coding DNA: TGTGCCAGCAACTCGGGACTAGCGGGAGGAAGCTACAATGAGCAGTTCTTC. Its translation: CASNSGLAGGSYNEQFF.